This is a list of T cell receptor beta chains from one sample in a study of T cell responses to AZD1222 COVID-19 vaccine. The repertoire was sequenced with immunoSEQ multiplex PCR; TCRdb's copy has only in-frame clones and lacks some. In the table there are some 42,000 clones, around four fifths of which are singletons. The input for sequencing was peripheral blood, taken 28 days after the second AZD1222 dose. Source of these receptors: an adult who received the AZD1222 COVID-19 vaccine. Both conserved end residues are part of each CDR3. A D gene is named only where the DNA matches it firmly. Only some rows state a clone size, as once, few, many or a class for expanded clones.

>TRBV11-3|TRBJ1-6|-|-
TGTGCCAGCAGCTTCTCGGATAATTCACCCCTCCACTTT
CASSFSDNSPLHF
>TRBV28|TRBJ2-4|-|-
TGTGCCAGCAGTTCGGGGGAACTAGCCAAAAACATTCAGTACTTC
CASSSGELAKNIQYF
>TRBV6-6|TRBJ1-1|TRBD1|-
TGTGCCAGCAGTCCTGCTCACAGGGGGCAGGGAAACACTGAAGCTTTCTTT
CASSPAHRGQGNTEAFF
>TRBV3-1/TRBV3-2|TRBJ2-1|TRBD2|-
TGTGCCAGCAGACTAGCGGGGGGGCACGATGAGCAGTTCTTC
CASRLAGGHDEQFF
>TRBV19|TRBJ2-2|-|-
TGTGCCAGTAGTTACACCGGGGAGCTGTTTTTT
CASSYTGELFF
>TRBV3-1/TRBV3-2|TRBJ2-5|TRBD2|-
TGTGCCAGCAGCCAAGCGTCAGCGGGGGAGGCCCAGTACTTC
CASSQASAGEAQYF
>TRBV24-1|TRBJ1-5|TRBD1|-
TGTGCCACCAGTGATCCGGACAGGGGGAACAATCAGCCCCAGCATTTT
CATSDPDRGNNQPQHF
>TRBV7-6|TRBJ1-1|-|-
TGTGCCAGCAGCTTCGTCGGGGACTTTGAAGCTTTCTTT
CASSFVGDFEAFF
>TRBV5-1|TRBJ1-1|-|-
TGCGCCAGCAGCTTCCGGGACGGATTGAACACTGAAGCTTTCTTT
CASSFRDGLNTEAFF
>TRBV28|TRBJ2-7|-|-
TGTGTGACGACACAATCCTACGAGCAGTACTTC
CVTTQSYEQYF
>TRBV19|TRBJ2-6|-|-
TGTGCCAGTAGTATGGGTAGCTCTGGGGCCAACGTCCTGACTTTC
CASSMGSSGANVLTF
>TRBV4-1|TRBJ2-7|-|-
TGCGCCAGCAGTCACACAGGGTTCGGCTACGAGCAGTACTTC
CASSHTGFGYEQYF
>TRBV19|TRBJ1-2|-|-
TGTGCCAGTAGTATATCGTCCCAGGTGAAGGGCTACACCTTC
CASSISSQVKGYTF
>TRBV20-1|TRBJ2-3|-|-
TGCAGTGCTAGGACGGAAGATACGCAGTATTTT
CSARTEDTQYF
>TRBV28|TRBJ1-2|-|-
TGTGCCAGCAGTTTGGGCGGTCTTCCCTATGGCTACACCTTC
CASSLGGLPYGYTF
>TRBV19|TRBJ2-3|TRBD1|-
TGTGCCAGTAGTACTAGGACAGGTGGTCCAGATACGCAGTATTTT
CASSTRTGGPDTQYF
>TRBV7-6|TRBJ2-3|-|-
TGTGCCAGCAGTCCGGGGCGGGGCACAGATACGCAGTATTTT
CASSPGRGTDTQYF
>TRBV5-1|TRBJ2-2|TRBD1|-
TGCGCCAGCAGGCCGACAGGGCCGGCCACCGGGGAGCTGTTTTTT
CASRPTGPATGELFF
>TRBV15|TRBJ2-5|TRBD1|-
TGTGCCACCAGCAGGGATTTGACAGGGGGCCAAGAGACCCAGTACTTC
CATSRDLTGGQETQYF
>TRBV6-5|TRBJ1-1|-|once
TGTGCCTCCCACAGGGAGATAAACACTGAAGCTTTCTTT
CASHREINTEAFF
>TRBV19|TRBJ2-1|TRBD1|-
TGTGCCAGTAGAGATTTTTCGAGACAGGGGGCCTCTGAGCAGTTCTTC
CASRDFSRQGASEQFF
>TRBV5-1|TRBJ2-3|TRBD2|-
TGCGCCAGCACTGAGCGGGGCAACACAGATACGCAGTATTTT
CASTERGNTDTQYF
>TRBV5-4|TRBJ1-2|TRBD1|-
TGTGCCAGCAGCTTGGTGGGGACAGGGCTCTATGGCTACACCTTC
CASSLVGTGLYGYTF
>TRBV6-5|TRBJ1-2|-|-
TGTGCCAGCAGGGAGCCTGCTGGGAGGGGAGGCTACACCTTC
CASREPAGRGGYTF
>TRBV4-1|TRBJ2-3|-|-
TGCGCCAGCAGCCAGCCAGGGGCGGGCACAGATACGCAGTATTTT
CASSQPGAGTDTQYF
>TRBV9|TRBJ2-1|-|few
TGTGCCAGCAGTCAGAGTAATGAGCAGTTCTTC
CASSQSNEQFF
>TRBV11-2|TRBJ1-2|-|-
TGTGCCAGCAGCTTAGATCGAGGGGTTCCCTATGGCTACACCTTC
CASSLDRGVPYGYTF
>TRBV6-5|TRBJ2-7|-|-
TGTGCCAGCAGTCCCCGCGCGATTAACTACGAGCAGTACTTC
CASSPRAINYEQYF
>TRBV10-3|TRBJ2-2|TRBD1|-
TGTGCCATCAGTGAGGGACAGGGCACCGGGGAGCTGTTTTTT
CAISEGQGTGELFF
>TRBV19|TRBJ1-2|-|-
TGTGCCAGTAGTACTTTACGTTCCAGGGATAACTATGGCTACACCTTC
CASSTLRSRDNYGYTF
>TRBV19|TRBJ2-5|TRBD2|-
TGTGCCAGTAGTCTGGGGACTATCCAAGAGACCCAGTACTTC
CASSLGTIQETQYF
>TRBV9|TRBJ1-2|-|-
TGTGCCAGCAGCGTAGTTACAGGGCGGAGTGGCTACACCTTC
CASSVVTGRSGYTF
>TRBV5-1|TRBJ1-4|-|-
TGCGCCAGCAGCTTGACCGGGTCTGAAAAACTGTTTTTT
CASSLTGSEKLFF
>TRBV5-4|TRBJ1-1|-|-
TGTGCCAGCAGCTCGGACGCTATGAACACTGAAGCTTTCTTT
CASSSDAMNTEAFF
>TRBV5-1|TRBJ1-1|TRBD1|-
TGCGCCAGCAGCTGGGGACAGGACACTGAAGCTTTCTTT
CASSWGQDTEAFF
>TRBV6-1|TRBJ1-3|-|-
TGTGCCAGCAGTGAATATATCTCTGGAAACACCATATATTTT
CASSEYISGNTIYF
>TRBV9|TRBJ1-1|TRBD1|-
TGTGCCAGCAGCGTAGGTGACAGGGGACGGACTGAAGCTTTCTTT
CASSVGDRGRTEAFF
>TRBV6-6|TRBJ1-2|-|-
TGTGCCAGCAGACTCTCCCCCACAGACAGCTATGGCTACACCTTC
CASRLSPTDSYGYTF
>TRBV5-5|TRBJ2-7|TRBD1|-
TGTGCCAGCAGGTCCGGGACAGGGTCCTACGAGCAGTACTTC
CASRSGTGSYEQYF
>TRBV7-3|TRBJ1-1|TRBD1|-
TGTGCCAGCAGCTTAATACCGACAGGGGTAGGTGGGAACACTGAAGCTTTCTTT
CASSLIPTGVGGNTEAFF
>TRBV7-8|TRBJ2-2|-|once
TGTGCCAGCAGCCCGCAGGGAATCGGGGAGCTGTTTTTT
CASSPQGIGELFF
>TRBV3-1/TRBV3-2|TRBJ1-5|-|-
TGTGCCAGCAGCGCTTACACCGGGGGACAGCCCCAGCATTTT
CASSAYTGGQPQHF
>TRBV10-2|TRBJ1-1|-|-
TGCGCCAGCAGTTATGCAGGAACGAACACTGAAGCTTTCTTT
CASSYAGTNTEAFF
>TRBV7-3|TRBJ2-6|TRBD1|few
TGTGCCAGCAGCCTAGGACAGGGAAGGGCTGGGGCCAACGTCCTGACTTTC
CASSLGQGRAGANVLTF